This TCR beta chain was obtained from a study of T-cell reconstitution after alpha-beta-depleted transplantation in children. Unique molecular identifiers were used to barcode this TCRbeta library. In TCRdb, the PCR reads were re-called with MiXCR into one record per CDR3 protein. The table shows a few hundred thousand distinct CDR3 sequences, with under 13% occurring only once. The source was PBMCs from the stem cell graft donor, collected from the stem cell graft. The TCR sequence derives from a human donor who donated a stem cell graft to a child with acute lymphoblastic leukemia.

CDR3 in DNA: TGTGCCATCAGTGATGTGACTAGCACAGATACGCAGTATTTT. This sequence encodes CAISDVTSTDTQYF. The chain combines TRBV10-3 with TRBJ2-3, with unresolved D. In germline, CDR1 is ENHRY, CDR2 SYGVKD. Deletions cut 3 bases from V and 0 bases from J, with 7 bases between. The CDR3 length is 14 residues.